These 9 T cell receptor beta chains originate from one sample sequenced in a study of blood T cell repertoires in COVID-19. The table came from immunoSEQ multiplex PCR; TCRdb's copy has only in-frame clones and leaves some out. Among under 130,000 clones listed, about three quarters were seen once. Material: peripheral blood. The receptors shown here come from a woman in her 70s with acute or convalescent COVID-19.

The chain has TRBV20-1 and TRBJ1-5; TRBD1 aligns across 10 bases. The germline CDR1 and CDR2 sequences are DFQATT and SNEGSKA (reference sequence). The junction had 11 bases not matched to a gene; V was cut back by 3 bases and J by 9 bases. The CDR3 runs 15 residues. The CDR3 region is CSASSSDRGTGPQHF. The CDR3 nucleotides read TGCAGTGCTAGTAGTTCGGACAGGGGGACTGGGCCCCAGCATTTT.

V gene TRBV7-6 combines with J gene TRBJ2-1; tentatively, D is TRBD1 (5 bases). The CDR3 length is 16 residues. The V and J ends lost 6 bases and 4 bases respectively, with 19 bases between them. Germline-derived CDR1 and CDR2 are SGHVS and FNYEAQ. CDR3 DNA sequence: TGTGCCAGCAGTCTTAGAGGATCAGGGAAATACAATGAGCAGTTCTTC. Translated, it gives CASSLRGSGKYNEQFF. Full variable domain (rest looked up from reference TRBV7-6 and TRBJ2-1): GAGVSQSPRYKVTKRGQDVALRCDPISGHVSLYWYRQALGQGPEFLTYFNYEAQQDKSGLPNDRFSAERPEGSISTLTIQRTEQRDSAMYRCASSLRGSGKYNEQFFGPGTRLTVL.

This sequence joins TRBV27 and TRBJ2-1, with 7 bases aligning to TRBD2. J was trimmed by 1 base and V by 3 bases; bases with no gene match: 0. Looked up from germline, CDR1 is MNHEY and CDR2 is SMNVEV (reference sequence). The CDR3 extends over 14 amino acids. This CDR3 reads CASSLGGSYNEQFF. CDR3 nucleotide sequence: TGTGCCAGCAGTTTGGGGGGGTCCTACAATGAGCAGTTCTTC.

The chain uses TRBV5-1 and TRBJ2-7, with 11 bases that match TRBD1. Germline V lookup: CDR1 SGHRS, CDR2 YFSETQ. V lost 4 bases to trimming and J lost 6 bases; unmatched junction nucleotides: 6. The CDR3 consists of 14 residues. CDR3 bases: TGCGCCAGCAGCCCCGGGACAGGGGGGGGCGAGCAGTACTTC. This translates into CASSPGTGGGEQYF.

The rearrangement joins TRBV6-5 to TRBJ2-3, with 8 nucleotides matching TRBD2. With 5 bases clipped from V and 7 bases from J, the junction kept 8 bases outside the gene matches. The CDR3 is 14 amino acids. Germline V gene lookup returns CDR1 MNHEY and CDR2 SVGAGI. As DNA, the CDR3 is TGTGCCAGCAGTAGCGGGGGAGGATCAAATACGCAGTATTTT. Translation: CASSSGGGSNTQYF.

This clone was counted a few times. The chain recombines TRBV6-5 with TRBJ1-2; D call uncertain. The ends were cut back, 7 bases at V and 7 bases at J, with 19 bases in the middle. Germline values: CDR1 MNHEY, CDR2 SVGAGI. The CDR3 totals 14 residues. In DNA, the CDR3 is TGTGCCAGCACCGCTTCCCGATTCTCGGGTGGCTACACCTTC. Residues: CASTASRFSGGYTF.

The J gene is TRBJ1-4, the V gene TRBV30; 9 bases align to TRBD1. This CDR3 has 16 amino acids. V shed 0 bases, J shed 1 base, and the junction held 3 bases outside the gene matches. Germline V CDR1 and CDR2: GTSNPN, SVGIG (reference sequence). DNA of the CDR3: TGTGCCTGGAGTGTGGGGACAGGGAGAACTAATGAAAAACTGTTTTTT. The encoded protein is CAWSVGTGRTNEKLFF. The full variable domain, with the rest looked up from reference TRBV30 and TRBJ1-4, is SQTIHQWPATLVQPVGSPLSLECTVEGTSNPNLYWYRQAAGRGLQLLFYSVGIGQISSEVPQNLSASRPQDRQFILSSKKLLLSDSGFYLCAWSVGTGRTNEKLFFGSGTQLSVL.

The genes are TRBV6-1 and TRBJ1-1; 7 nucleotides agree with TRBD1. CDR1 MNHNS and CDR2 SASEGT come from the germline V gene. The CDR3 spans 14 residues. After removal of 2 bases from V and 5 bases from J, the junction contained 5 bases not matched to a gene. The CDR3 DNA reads TGTGCCAGCAGTGAAAGACAGGGTTGGACTGAAGCTTTCTTT. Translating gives CASSERQGWTEAFF.

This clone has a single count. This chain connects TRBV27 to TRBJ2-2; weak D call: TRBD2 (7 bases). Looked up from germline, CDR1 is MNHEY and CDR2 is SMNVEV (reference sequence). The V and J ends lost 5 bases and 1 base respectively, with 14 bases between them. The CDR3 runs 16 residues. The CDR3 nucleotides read TGTGCCAGCAGTAAGGGGAGGGGGGAGAACACCGGGGAGCTGTTTTTT. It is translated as CASSKGRGENTGELFF.